The 20 T cell receptor beta chains presented below share a single source sample, sequenced in a study of early T cells in non-severe SARS-CoV-2 infection. TCRdb itself ran the 5' RACE reads through MiXCR, one entry per CDR3 protein. The table has about 130,000 distinct CDR3 sequences, just under 15% seen once. The sequenced sample consisted of whole blood. These receptor sequences come from an adult who was a healthcare worker with PCR-confirmed SARS-CoV-2 infection or an uninfected control (not recorded which).

The sample holds a few counts of this clonotype. CDR3 sequence reads: CSASSGGFQETQYF. The CDR3 nucleotides read TGCAGTGCTAGTAGCGGGGGGTTCCAAGAGACCCAGTACTTC. The chain joins TRBV20-1 to TRBJ2-5, with 10 bases that match TRBD2. V gave up 3 bases and J gave up 1 base; unmatched junction bases: 2. Looked up from germline, CDR1 is DFQATT and CDR2 is SNEGSKA (reference sequence). CDR3 length: 14 amino acids.

J is TRBJ1-1 and V is TRBV30; maybe TRBD1 (5 bases). V lost 5 bases to trimming and J lost 10 bases, with 17 bases between them. Germline values: CDR1 GTSNPN, CDR2 SVGIG (reference sequence). This CDR3 comprises 12 residues. The CDR3 region is CAWRTGTRRAFF. The CDR3 DNA follows: TGTGCCTGGCGAACCGGGACCCGGAGAGCTTTCTTT.

This chain uses TRBV12-5 with TRBJ2-1; 8 bases fit TRBD2. Germline trimming cut 7 bases from V and 3 bases from J; bases unmatched to any gene: 8. This CDR3 has 15 residues. CDR1 LGHNT and CDR2 FRNRAP come from the germline V gene. This CDR3 reads CASAGSGGHYNEQFF. As DNA, the CDR3 is TGTGCTAGTGCCGGAAGCGGGGGCCACTACAATGAGCAGTTCTTC.

This chain uses TRBV5-1 with TRBJ1-4; 8 positions match TRBD1. Germline CDR1 is SGHRS and CDR2 is YFSETQ. V shed 7 bases and J 10 bases; nucleotides not matched to a gene: 6. This CDR3 region has 12 residues. CDR3 in DNA: TGCGCCAGCGGCCTAGGACAGGGAAAACTGTTTTTT. Translation gives CASGLGQGKLFF.

This sequence joins TRBV29-1 and TRBJ2-3, with a weak D call TRBD1 (6 bases). The germline V and J ends were trimmed by 4 bases and 0 bases, with 14 bases remaining between them. This CDR3 has 15 amino acids. Germline V CDR1 and CDR2: SQVTM, ANQGSEA. In nucleotides, the CDR3 is TGCAGCGTTGGCTGGGGGCCCAGGAGCACAGATACGCAGTATTTT. Protein product: CSVGWGPRSTDTQYF.

The chain combines TRBV12-3 or TRBV12-4 with TRBJ1-5; D uncertain. This CDR3 region has 15 residues. With 3 bases removed from V and 5 bases from J, the gap between germline ends came to 14 bases. As DNA, the CDR3 is TGTGCCAGCAGTTTTCGGCCGGGTGGGGATCAGCCCCAGCATTTT. It translates to CASSFRPGGDQPQHF.

This clonotype has ten or more counts. V usage is TRBV2 and J usage is TRBJ2-2, with D unclear. The CDR3 extends over 14 amino acids. Germline CDR1 and CDR2: SNHLY and FYNNEI. V was pared by 8 bases and J by 0 bases, with 10 bases between. CDR3 bases: TGTGCCAGCGTGTGGGCAGCGAACACCGGGGAGCTGTTTTTT. It codes for CASVWAANTGELFF.

The genes are TRBV2 and TRBJ2-5; tentatively, D is TRBD2 (6 bases). The V end lost 6 bases, the J end lost 2 bases, and 19 bases lay between the germline ends. CDR1 is SNHLY, CDR2 FYNNEI, per germline. This CDR3 is built from 16 residues. The CDR3 DNA follows: TGTGCCAGCAGCCCCCAAGGAGGGAGCCTACAAGAGACCCAGTACTTC. It is translated as CASSPQGGSLQETQYF.

This clonotype was recorded at least ten times. The chain carries TRBV7-8 and TRBJ1-1; the D gene is possibly TRBD1 (5 bases). The germline CDR1 and CDR2 sequences are SGHVS and FQNEAQ. This CDR3 is built from 13 residues. Trimming pared 1 base from V and 6 bases from J, leaving 9 bases between. The CDR3: CASSLEGWAEAFF. CDR3 coding DNA: TGTGCCAGCAGCTTAGAGGGGTGGGCTGAAGCTTTCTTT.

This clonotype has a handful of counts. The chain links TRBV2 to TRBJ2-3; D unclear. From germline, CDR1 is SNHLY and CDR2 FYNNEI. V lost 6 bases to trimming and J lost 0 bases, with 10 bases between them. CDR3 length: 14 residues. The CDR3 region has the DNA TGTGCCAGCAGAGGGCCAGCTAGCACAGATACGCAGTATTTT. Translated: CASRGPASTDTQYF.

This rearrangement joins TRBV10-3 to TRBJ1-1, with TRBD1 matching 7 bases. With 7 bases clipped from V and 1 base from J, the junction kept 6 bases outside the gene matches. The CDR3 is 14 residues long. Germline CDR1 ENHRY, CDR2 SYGVKD. The CDR3 sequence: CAITQDRSNTEAFF. CDR3 nucleotides: TGTGCCATCACCCAGGACAGGTCGAACACTGAAGCTTTCTTT.

The J gene is TRBJ1-1, the V gene TRBV3-1, with D possibly being TRBD1 (5 bases). Between the trimmed V and J ends, which lost 4 bases and 4 bases, there was a span of 16 bases. The length of the CDR3 is 15 residues. The germline CDR1 and CDR2 sequences are LGHDT and YNNKEL (reference sequence). CDR3 nucleotides: TGTGCCAGCAGCCCCCTTCGACGACAGATCACTGAAGCTTTCTTT. Residues: CASSPLRRQITEAFF.

This clonotype has a handful of counts. The rearrangement joins TRBV12-3 or TRBV12-4 to TRBJ2-2; 11 bases are a match to TRBD2. The CDR3 runs to 17 residues. After removal of 7 bases from V and 5 bases from J, the junction contained 12 bases not matched to a gene. CDR3 loop: CASTLPRLAGITGELFF. The CDR3 bases are TGTGCCAGCACCCTACCCCGACTAGCGGGGATAACCGGGGAGCTGTTTTTT.

The table lists this clonotype with a count of one. The chain combines TRBV25-1 with TRBJ1-1; D is perhaps TRBD1 (5 bases). CDR3 size: 16 residues. CDR1 MGHDK and CDR2 SYGVNS come from the germline V gene. V shed 3 bases and J shed 1 base, with 15 bases lying between them. This CDR3 is CASSERGTGRNTEAFF. DNA of the CDR3: TGTGCCAGCAGTGAGAGAGGGACGGGGAGGAACACTGAAGCTTTCTTT.

The V call is TRBV2, the J call TRBJ2-3; D may be TRBD2 (5 bases). The germline V gene encodes CDR1 SNHLY and CDR2 FYNNEI. This CDR3 has 13 residues. Between the trimmed V and J ends, which lost 6 bases and 9 bases, there was a span of 16 bases. DNA for the CDR3: TGTGCCAGCAGGTCGGAAGGGTCGGGGACGCAGTATTTT. Amino acids: CASRSEGSGTQYF.

This chain connects TRBV6-1 to TRBJ1-6; D is unresolved. The CDR3 runs 14 residues. Germline CDR1 and CDR2: MNHNS and SASEGT. V was cut by 8 bases and J by 3 bases, with 11 bases left in between. Here the CDR3 DNA reads TGTGCCAGCCTCGGACGGTACTATAATTCACCCCTCCACTTT. Residues: CASLGRYYNSPLHF.

This clonotype was seen repeatedly, ten times or more. This chain uses TRBV7-6 with TRBJ1-6; TRBD1 agrees at 7 bases. V trimming: 2 bases; J trimming: 8 bases; junction bases outside the gene matches: 6. CDR3 size: 15 residues. CDR1 SGHVS and CDR2 FNYEAQ come from the germline V gene. The CDR3 DNA reads as TGTGCCAGCAGCTTAAGGGTGCAGGGGGATTCACCCCTCCACTTT. Translating gives CASSLRVQGDSPLHF.

The V call is TRBV21-1, the J call TRBJ2-6; TRBD2 is the table's D call and was not checked against the DNA. TRBV21-1 is marked as a pseudogene. The CDR3 is made up of 18 amino acids. CDR3 region: CASTRRGRLLSGANVLTF. The CDR3 DNA reads TGTGCCAGCACCCGGAGGGGCAGACTCCTCTCTGGGGCCAACGTCCTGACTTTC.

This clonotype occurred many times. The chain is built from TRBV5-1 and TRBJ2-7; no clear D gene. CDR3 size: 13 residues. Per the germline V gene, CDR1 is SGHRS and CDR2 is YFSETQ. With 7 bases removed from V and 3 bases from J, the gap between germline ends came to 14 bases. Here the CDR3 DNA reads TGCGCCAGCTCTGAATCCCCTAGCTACGAGCAGTACTTC. Its translation: CASSESPSYEQYF.

This clonotype came up a few times. This chain uses TRBV20-1 with TRBJ2-3; D unresolved. The CDR3 extends over 11 amino acids. Trimming took off 3 bases at V and 2 bases at J, with 3 bases between the two ends. Germline V gene data show CDR1 as DFQATT and CDR2 as SNEGSKA (reference sequence). CDR3 region: CSASDTDTQYF. CDR3 coding DNA: TGCAGTGCTAGTGACACAGATACGCAGTATTTT.